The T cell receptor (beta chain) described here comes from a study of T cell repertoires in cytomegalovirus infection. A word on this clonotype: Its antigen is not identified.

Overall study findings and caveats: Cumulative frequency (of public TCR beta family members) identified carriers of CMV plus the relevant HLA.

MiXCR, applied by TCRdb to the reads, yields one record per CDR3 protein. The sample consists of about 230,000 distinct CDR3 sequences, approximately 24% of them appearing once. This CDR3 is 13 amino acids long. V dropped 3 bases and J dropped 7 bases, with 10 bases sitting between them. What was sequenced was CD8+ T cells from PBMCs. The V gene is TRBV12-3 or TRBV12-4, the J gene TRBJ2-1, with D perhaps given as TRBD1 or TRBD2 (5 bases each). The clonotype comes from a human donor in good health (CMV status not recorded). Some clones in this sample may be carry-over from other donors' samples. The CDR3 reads CASSFGTPNEQFF. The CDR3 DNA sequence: TGTGCCAGCAGTTTCGGGACGCCGAATGAGCAGTTCTTC.